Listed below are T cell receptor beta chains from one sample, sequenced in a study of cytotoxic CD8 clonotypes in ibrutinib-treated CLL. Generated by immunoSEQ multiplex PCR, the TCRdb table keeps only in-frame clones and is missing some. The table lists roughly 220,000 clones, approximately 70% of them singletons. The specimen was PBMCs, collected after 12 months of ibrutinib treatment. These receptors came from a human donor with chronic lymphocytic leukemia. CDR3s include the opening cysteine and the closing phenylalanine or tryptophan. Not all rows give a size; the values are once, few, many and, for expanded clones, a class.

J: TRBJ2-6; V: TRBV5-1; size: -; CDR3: CASSTAGDAGSGANVLTF
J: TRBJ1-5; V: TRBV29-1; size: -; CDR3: CSVEAGPNQPQHF
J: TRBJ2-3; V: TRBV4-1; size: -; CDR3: CASSQDWSGSADTQYF
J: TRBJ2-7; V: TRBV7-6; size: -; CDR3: CASSNSGSEQYF
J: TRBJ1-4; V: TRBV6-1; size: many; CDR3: CASYTGGRPNEKLFF
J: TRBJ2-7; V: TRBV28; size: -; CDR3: CASSSPGLPTNSYEQYF
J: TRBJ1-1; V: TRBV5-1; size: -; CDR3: CASSLRGNSGTEAFF
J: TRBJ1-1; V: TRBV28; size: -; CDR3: CASSAYGTEAFF
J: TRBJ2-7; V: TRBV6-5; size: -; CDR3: CASSQIGYNEQYF
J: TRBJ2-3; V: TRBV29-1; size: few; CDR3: CSVESRSTDTQYF
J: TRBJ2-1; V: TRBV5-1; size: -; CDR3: CASSLAPANEQFF
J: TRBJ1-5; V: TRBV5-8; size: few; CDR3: CASSLRFTVPRQPQHF
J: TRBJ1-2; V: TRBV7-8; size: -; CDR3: CASSSNTYGYTF
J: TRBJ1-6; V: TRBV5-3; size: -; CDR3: CAPLESLGSIYNSPLHF
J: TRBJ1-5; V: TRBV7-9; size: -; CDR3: CASSFTGGAQPQHF
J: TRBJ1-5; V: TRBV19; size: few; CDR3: CASSIGRTDQPQHF
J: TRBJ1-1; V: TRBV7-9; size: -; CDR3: CASSLTGARTEAFF
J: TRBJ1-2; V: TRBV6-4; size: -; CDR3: CASSDSSRAGWASYGYTF
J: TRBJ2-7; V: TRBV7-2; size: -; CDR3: CASKLAGESYEQYF
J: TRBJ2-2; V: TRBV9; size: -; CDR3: CAGARTSGAGELFF
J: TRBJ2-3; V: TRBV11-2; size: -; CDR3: CASGAGAKDTQYF
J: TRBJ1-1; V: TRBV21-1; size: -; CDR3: CASSRGPGGNVPGENTEAFF
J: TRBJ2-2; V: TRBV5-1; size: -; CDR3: CASSFSTSTNTGELFF
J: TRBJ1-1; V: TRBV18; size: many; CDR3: CASSPQYENTEAFF
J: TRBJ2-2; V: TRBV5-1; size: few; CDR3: CASSLTGTLKGGELFF
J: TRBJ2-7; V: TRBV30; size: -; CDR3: CAYRGLAGTTTYEQYF
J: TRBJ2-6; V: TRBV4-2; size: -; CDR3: CASSQDRDSSGANVLTF
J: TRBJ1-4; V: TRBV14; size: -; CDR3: CASSPLPNHEKLFF